A single TCR beta chain is shown here with its context. Its antigen is unidentified. These data come from a study of T-cell memory formation after mild COVID-19. Findings of the study overall: Pre-infection memory harbored some responding clones, suggesting cross-reactive memory joined. CD4/CD8 balance characterized clones contracting day 15 to 85, and CD4+ skew characterized later expanders.

The CDR3 length is 12 residues. The V gene's germline CDR1 is SQVTM and CDR2 ANQGSEA. V lost 5 bases, J lost 5 bases, and 13 bases lay in between. Sample barcodes and UMIs were carried by the TCR alpha and TCR beta cDNA libraries that 5'RACE generated with constant-segment primers. TCRdb re-derived calls from the 5' RACE reads in MiXCR, one entry per CDR3 protein. Of 200,000 to 300,000 distinct CDR3 sequences listed, about 16% are singletons. Sequencing was performed on PBMCs or a T cell subset sorted from them (not recorded which). The sequence derives from an adult woman who had mild COVID-19 (a few samples of this study predate the infection). Cell type and time point are not known. This sequence joins TRBV29-1 and TRBJ2-7; D may be TRBD1 (5 bases). CDR3 loop: CSVLDNANEQYF. Written as DNA, the CDR3 is TGCAGCGTTCTGGACAATGCTAACGAGCAGTACTTC.